This T cell receptor (beta chain) was observed in a study of shared clonotypes between healthy human individuals. Authors' methods: Owing to the provision of junction-only sequences devoid of quality scores by immunoSEQ, filtering differed. Clones were read by immunoSEQ multiplex PCR, and TCRdb kept only the in-frame ones, dropping some. V and J calls and clone size are given by that table; D and trimming were obtained from the DNA. This sample carries millions of clones, 85% to 95% of them seen once, and the ten largest clones take 0.85% to 1.2%. Germline V gene lookup returns CDR1 SNHLY and CDR2 FYNNEI. With 7 bases clipped from V and 9 bases from J, the junction kept 9 bases outside the gene matches. The CDR3 covers 13 residues. CD45RO-negative CD8 cells positively selected for CCR7 made up the naive population, which excluded terminally differentiated effector memory CD45RA+ cells. Adults of Caucasian background living in Nashville, Tennessee made up all donors.

The sequenced material came from naive CD8+ T cells sorted from blood. The V call is TRBV2, the J call TRBJ2-1; 7 positions match TRBD2. This clonotype was sampled from a young man in good health. The CDR3 region is CASKAGTGGEQFF. CDR3 DNA sequence: TGTGCCAGCAAAGCGGGTACGGGGGGTGAGCAGTTCTTC.